The T cell receptor beta chain under discussion was sequenced for a study of neurological immune-mediated disorders. Germline V gives CDR1 SEHNR, CDR2 FQNEAQ (reference sequence). This CDR3 is built from 15 residues. The V and J ends lost 0 bases and 4 bases respectively, with 12 bases between them. This sample's time point: longitudinal time-point 3. The table lists this clonotype with a few counts. The antigen remains undetermined. Whole-study findings and limits: Falling below healthy controls, multiple sclerosis showed the least TCR clonal expansion, while HTLV-1-associated myelopathy showed the most.

cDNA synthesis was performed by 5'RACE with 10-nucleotide random UMIs. TCRdb reprocessed the 5' RACE reads via MiXCR and lists one record per CDR3 protein. The sample lists around 51,000 distinct CDR3 sequences; about 13% were seen once. The clonotype was recovered from a male donor with HTLV-1-associated myelopathy (HAM/TSP). The sequenced material came from PBMCs. The chain combines TRBV7-9 with TRBJ1-1, with D unresolved. DNA for the CDR3: TGTGCCAGCAGCTTAGCGTCCGGGTTGGGCACTGAAGCTTTCTTT. Its protein is CASSLASGLGTEAFF.